This T cell receptor beta chain was found in a study of blood T cell repertoires in COVID-19 (TCRdb year 2020). Context from the whole study: Samples covering the acute and convalescent phases of COVID-19 were provided by collaborators in the United States, Italy and Spain. HLA class I and class II types, where available, came from metadata supplied by the sample provider rather than from assay-based typing. Subjects who had been exposed to COVID-19, were actively infected with it, or had recovered from it provided the deeply sampled blood TCRbeta repertoires that made up the dataset. The prospective study material was composed of cDNA or gDNA derived from T cells, B-cell-depleted T cells, or PBMCs. Sample metadata almost always included a de-identified subject ID, COVID-19 status, age in years and sex. The repertoires were released in a freely available public database intended as a resource for research on the immune response to SARS-CoV-2. The samples were drawn from two sources: the first 160 participants of the ongoing ImmuneRACE study, and 1,254 subjects contributed by 6 global collaborators. What the study reported, not specific to this receptor: The amount of clinical and demographic metadata varied by source and participant and was provided uncurated.

From the germline V gene (reference sequence), CDR1 is LNHDA and CDR2 is SQIVND. V has 2 bases trimmed and J has 5 bases trimmed; junction bases matching no gene number 6. The CDR3 goes from the cysteine to the phenylalanine over 14 residues. CDR3 DNA is the only sequence kept; it has 42 bases, read in frame from the first base. As regards this clone: Its antigen is still unknown. Base qualities are not recorded, but no much larger clone differs from it by a single base.

In Seattle, one collaborating source enrolled patients while the infection was active and tracked those patients longitudinally over the course of disease. The collaborating institutions used their own protocols to collect whole blood in K2EDTA tubes. For TCRbeta analysis, collaborators shipped samples as frozen whole blood, isolated PBMCs, or DNA extracted from either of those sample types. The immunoSEQ Assay, a bias-controlled multiplex PCR, was used to amplify TCRbeta CDR3 regions from genomic DNA. For the original study's pipeline: Nucleated cell counts per sample were estimated from amplification of reference gene primers within the assay. Sequence reads were collapsed and filtered to measure the absolute abundance of every unique TCRbeta CDR3 rearrangement. For each sample, productive Simpson clonality was calculated as the square root of Simpson's diversity index over productive rearrangements. Not all clones reach the TCRdb copy of this immuneACCESS table, which keeps in-frame sequences only. Checked studies attribute under half of the gap to unresolved V genes and leave the rest unexplained. The V and J calls and clone size are taken from that table; D and trimming were inferred from the DNA. The sample table lists 300,000 to 350,000 clones, 87% of them with a count of one. In total, the top ten clones hold 6% to 7% of the sample.

The clonotype comes from a woman in her forties or fifties with COVID-19, enrolled during active disease. The material sequenced was peripheral blood. The V and J segments used are TRBV19 and TRBJ2-7, with 7 central nucleotides matching TRBD1. The CDR3 sequence is CASSILDRAHEQYF. The DNA is TGTGCCAGTAGTATACTTGACAGGGCCCACGAGCAGTACTTC.